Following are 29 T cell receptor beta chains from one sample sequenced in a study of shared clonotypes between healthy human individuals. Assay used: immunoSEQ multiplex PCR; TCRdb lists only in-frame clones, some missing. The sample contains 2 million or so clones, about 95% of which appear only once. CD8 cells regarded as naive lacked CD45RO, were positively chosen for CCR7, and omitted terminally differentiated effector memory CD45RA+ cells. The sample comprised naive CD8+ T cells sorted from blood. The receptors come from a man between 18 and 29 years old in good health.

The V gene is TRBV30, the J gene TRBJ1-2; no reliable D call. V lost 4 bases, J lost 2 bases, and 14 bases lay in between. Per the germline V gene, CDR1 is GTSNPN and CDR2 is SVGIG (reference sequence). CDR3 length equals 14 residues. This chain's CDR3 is CAWTTGRINYGYTF. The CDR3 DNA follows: TGTGCCTGGACAACCGGGAGGATAAACTATGGCTACACCTTC.

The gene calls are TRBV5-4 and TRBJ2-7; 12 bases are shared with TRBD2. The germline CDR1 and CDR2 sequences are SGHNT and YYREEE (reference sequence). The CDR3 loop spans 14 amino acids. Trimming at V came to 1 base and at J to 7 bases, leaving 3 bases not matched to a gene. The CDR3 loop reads CASSLLAGGDEQYF. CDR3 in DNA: TGTGCCAGCAGCTTGCTAGCGGGAGGGGATGAGCAGTACTTC.

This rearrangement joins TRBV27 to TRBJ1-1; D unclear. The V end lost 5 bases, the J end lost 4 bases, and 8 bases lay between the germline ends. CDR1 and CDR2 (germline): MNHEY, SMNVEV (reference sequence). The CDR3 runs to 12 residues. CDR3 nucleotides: TGTGCCAGCAGTCCCGGACCCACTGAAGCTTTCTTT. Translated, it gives CASSPGPTEAFF.

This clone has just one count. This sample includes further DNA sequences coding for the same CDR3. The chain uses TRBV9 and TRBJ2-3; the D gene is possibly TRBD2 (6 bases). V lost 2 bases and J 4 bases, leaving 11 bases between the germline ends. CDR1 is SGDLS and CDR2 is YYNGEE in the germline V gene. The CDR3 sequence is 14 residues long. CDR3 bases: TGTGCCAGCAGCGTGGGGGGTAGCGCAGATACGCAGTATTTT. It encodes CASSVGGSADTQYF.

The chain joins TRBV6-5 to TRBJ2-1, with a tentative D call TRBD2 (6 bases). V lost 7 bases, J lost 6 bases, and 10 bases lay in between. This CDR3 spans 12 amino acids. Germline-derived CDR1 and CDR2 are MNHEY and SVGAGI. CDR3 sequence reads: CASMVGGNEQFF. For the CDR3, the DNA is TGTGCCAGCATGGTCGGGGGCAATGAGCAGTTCTTC.

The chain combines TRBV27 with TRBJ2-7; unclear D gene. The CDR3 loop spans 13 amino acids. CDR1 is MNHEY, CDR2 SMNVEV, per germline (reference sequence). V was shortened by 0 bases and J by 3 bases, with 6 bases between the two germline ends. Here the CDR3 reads CASSLSDGYEQYF. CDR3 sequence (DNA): TGTGCCAGCAGTTTATCGGACGGCTACGAGCAGTACTTC.

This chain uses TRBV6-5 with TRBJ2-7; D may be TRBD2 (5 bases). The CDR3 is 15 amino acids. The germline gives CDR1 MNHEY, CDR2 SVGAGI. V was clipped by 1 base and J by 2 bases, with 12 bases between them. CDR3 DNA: TGTGCCAGCAGTTACTTCTCCGGGATAGCCTACGAGCAGTACTTC. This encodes CASSYFSGIAYEQYF.

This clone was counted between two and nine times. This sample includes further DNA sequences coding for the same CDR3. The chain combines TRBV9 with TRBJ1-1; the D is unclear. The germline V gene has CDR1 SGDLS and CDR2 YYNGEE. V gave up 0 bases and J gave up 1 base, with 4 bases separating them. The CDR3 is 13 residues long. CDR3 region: CASSVGPNTEAFF. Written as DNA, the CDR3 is TGTGCCAGCAGCGTAGGGCCGAACACTGAAGCTTTCTTT.

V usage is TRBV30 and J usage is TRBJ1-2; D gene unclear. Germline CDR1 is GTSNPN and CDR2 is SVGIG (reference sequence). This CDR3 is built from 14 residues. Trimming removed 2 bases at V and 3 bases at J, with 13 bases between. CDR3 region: CAWSSGETYYGYTF. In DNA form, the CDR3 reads TGTGCCTGGAGTAGTGGAGAAACTTACTATGGCTACACCTTC.

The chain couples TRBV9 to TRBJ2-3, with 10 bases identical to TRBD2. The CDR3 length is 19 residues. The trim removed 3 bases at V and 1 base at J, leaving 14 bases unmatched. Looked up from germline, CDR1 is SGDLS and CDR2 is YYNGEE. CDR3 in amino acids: CASSASLAGPFQRTDTQYF. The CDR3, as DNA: TGTGCCAGCAGCGCCTCACTAGCGGGGCCCTTCCAACGCACAGATACGCAGTATTTT.

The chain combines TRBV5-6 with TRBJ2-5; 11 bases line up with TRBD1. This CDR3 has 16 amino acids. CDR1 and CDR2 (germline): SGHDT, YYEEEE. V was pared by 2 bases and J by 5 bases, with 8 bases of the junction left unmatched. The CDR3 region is CASSFGQGAYPETQYF. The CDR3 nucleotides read TGTGCCAGCAGCTTTGGACAGGGGGCTTATCCGGAGACCCAGTACTTC.

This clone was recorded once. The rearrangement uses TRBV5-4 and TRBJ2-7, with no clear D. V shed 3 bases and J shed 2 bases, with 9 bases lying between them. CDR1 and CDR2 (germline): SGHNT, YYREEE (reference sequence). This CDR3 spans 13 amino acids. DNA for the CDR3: TGTGCCAGCAGCTCAACTGATCCCTACGAGCAGTACTTC. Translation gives CASSSTDPYEQYF.

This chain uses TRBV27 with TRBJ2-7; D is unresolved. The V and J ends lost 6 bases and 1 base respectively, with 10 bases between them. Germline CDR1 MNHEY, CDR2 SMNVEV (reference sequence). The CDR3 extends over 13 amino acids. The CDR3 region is CASSYSGSYEQYF. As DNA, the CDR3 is TGTGCCAGCAGCTACTCCGGGTCCTACGAGCAGTACTTC.

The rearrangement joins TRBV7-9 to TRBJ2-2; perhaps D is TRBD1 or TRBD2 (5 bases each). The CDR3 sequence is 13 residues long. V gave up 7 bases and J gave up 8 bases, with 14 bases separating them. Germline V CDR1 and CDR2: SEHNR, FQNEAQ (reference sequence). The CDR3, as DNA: TGTGCCAGCATTTTCGGGGACGCTGGGGAGCTGTTTTTT. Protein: CASIFGDAGELFF.

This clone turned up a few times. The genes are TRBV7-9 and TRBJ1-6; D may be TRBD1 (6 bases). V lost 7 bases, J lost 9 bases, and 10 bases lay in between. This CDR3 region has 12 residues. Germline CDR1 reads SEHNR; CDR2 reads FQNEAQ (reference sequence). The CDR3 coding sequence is TGTGCCAGCACCGAGGGGGGTTCACCCCTCCACTTT. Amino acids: CASTEGGSPLHF.

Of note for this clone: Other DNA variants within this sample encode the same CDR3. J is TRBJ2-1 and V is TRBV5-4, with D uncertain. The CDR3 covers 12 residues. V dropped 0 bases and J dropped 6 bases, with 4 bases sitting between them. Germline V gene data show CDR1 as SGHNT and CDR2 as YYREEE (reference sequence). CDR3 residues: CASSLGVNEQFF. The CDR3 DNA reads TGTGCCAGCAGCTTGGGGGTCAATGAGCAGTTCTTC.

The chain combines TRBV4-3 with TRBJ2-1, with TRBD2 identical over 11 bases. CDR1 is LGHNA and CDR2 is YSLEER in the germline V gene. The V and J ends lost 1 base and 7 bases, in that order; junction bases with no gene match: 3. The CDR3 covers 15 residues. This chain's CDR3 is CASSQASGRLNEQFF. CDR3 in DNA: TGCGCCAGCAGCCAAGCTAGCGGGAGGTTGAATGAGCAGTTCTTC.

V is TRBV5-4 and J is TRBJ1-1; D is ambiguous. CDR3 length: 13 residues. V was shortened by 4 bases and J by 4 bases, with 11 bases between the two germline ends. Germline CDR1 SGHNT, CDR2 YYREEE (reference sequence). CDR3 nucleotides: TGTGCCAGCAGCCCCTGGGGAATCACTGAAGCTTTCTTT. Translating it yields CASSPWGITEAFF.

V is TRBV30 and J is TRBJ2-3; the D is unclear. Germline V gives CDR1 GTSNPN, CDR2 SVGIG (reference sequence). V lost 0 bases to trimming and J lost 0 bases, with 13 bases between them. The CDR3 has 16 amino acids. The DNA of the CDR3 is TGTGCCTGGAGTGTTATCGTGTGGTCTAGCACAGATACGCAGTATTTT. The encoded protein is CAWSVIVWSSTDTQYF.

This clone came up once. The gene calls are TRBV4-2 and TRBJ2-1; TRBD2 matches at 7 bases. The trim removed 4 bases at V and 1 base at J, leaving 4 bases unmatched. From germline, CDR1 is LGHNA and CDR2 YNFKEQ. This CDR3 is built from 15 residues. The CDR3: CASSLLGGSYNEQFF. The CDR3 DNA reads TGTGCCAGCAGCCTTCTCGGGGGGTCCTACAATGAGCAGTTCTTC.

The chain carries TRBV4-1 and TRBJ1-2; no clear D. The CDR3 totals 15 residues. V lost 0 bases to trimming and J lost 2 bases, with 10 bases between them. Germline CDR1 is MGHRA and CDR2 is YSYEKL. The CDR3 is CASSQEAGINYGYTF. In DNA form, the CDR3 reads TGCGCCAGCAGCCAAGAAGCGGGAATCAACTATGGCTACACCTTC.

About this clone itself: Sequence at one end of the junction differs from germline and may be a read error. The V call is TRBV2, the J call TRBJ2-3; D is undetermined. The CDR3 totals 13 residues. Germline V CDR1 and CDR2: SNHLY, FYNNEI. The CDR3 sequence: CASSKASTDTQYF. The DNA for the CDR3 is TGTGCCAGCAGTAAAGCTAGCACAGATACGCAGTATTTT.

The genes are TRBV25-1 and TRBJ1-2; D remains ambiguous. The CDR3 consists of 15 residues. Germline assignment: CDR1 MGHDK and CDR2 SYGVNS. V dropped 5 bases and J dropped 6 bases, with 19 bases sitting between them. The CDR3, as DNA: TGTGCCAGCAGTTTGGGGTTCCGAGACATAGATGGCTACACCTTC. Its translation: CASSLGFRDIDGYTF.

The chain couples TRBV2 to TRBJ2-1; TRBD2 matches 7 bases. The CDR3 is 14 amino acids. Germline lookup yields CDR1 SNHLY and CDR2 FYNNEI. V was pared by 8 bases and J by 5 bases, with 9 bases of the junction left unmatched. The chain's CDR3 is CASGHLAANNEQFF. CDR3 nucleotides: TGTGCCAGCGGACATCTAGCGGCCAACAATGAGCAGTTCTTC.

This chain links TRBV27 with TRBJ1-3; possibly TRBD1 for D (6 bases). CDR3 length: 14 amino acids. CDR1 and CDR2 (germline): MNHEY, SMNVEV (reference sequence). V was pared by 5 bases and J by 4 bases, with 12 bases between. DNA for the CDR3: TGTGCCAGCAGTCAATCTGGGACAGGAAACACCATATATTTT. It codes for CASSQSGTGNTIYF.

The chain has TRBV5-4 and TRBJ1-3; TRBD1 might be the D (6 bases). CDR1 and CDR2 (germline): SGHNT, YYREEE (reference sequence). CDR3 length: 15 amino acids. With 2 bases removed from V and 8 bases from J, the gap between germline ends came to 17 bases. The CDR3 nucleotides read TGTGCCAGCAGCTTTACCCTACAGGGCAAATACACCATATATTTT. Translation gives CASSFTLQGKYTIYF.

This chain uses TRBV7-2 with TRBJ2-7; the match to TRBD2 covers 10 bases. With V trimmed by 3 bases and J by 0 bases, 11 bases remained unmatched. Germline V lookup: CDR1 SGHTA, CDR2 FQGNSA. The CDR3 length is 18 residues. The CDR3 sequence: CASSLGLAWTRNSYEQYF. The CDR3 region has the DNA TGTGCCAGCAGCTTGGGACTAGCGTGGACCCGTAACTCCTACGAGCAGTACTTC. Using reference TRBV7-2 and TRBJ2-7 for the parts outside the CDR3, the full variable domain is GAGVSQSPSNKVTEKGKDVELRCDPISGHTALYWYRQSLGQGLEFLIYFQGNSAPDKSGLPSDRFSAERTGGSVSTLTIQRTQQEDSAVYLCASSLGLAWTRNSYEQYFGPGTRLTVT.

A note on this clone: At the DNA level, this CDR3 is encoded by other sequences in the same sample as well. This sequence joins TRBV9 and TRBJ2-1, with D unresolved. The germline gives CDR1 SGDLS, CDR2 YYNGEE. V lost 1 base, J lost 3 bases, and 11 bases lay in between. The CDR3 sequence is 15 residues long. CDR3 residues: CASSVSGVDYNEQFF. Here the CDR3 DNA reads TGTGCCAGCAGCGTAAGTGGCGTGGACTACAATGAGCAGTTCTTC.

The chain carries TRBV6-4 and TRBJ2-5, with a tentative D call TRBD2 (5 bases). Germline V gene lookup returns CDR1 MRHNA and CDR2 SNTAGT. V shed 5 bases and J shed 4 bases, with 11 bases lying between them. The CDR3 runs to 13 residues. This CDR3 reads CASSTGVGETQYF. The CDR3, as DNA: TGTGCCAGCAGTACCGGGGTGGGAGAGACCCAGTACTTC.